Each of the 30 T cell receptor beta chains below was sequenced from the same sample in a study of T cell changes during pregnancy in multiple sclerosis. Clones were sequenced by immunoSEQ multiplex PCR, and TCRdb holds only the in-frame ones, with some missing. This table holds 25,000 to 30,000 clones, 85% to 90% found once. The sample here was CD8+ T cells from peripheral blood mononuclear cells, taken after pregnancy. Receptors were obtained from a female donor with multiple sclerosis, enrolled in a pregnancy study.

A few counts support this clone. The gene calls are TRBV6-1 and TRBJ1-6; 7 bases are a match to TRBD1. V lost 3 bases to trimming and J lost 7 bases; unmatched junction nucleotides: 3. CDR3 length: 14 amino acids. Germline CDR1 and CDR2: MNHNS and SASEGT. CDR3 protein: CASSEGTDNSPLHF. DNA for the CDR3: TGTGCCAGCAGTGAGGGGACAGACAATTCACCCCTCCACTTT.

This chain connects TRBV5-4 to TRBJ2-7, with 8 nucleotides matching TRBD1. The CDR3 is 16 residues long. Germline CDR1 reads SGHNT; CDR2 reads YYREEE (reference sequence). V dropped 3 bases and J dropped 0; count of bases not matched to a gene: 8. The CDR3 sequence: CASSSDRGSSSYEQYF. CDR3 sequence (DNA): TGTGCCAGCAGCTCCGACAGGGGCTCGAGCTCCTACGAGCAGTACTTC.

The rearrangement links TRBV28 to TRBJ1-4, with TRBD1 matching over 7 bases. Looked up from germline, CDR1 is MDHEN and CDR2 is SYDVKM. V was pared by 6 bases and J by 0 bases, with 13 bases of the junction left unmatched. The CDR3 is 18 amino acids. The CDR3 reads CASSPLGTDLPTNEKLFF. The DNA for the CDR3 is TGTGCCAGCAGCCCTTTGGGGACAGATCTTCCAACTAATGAAAAACTGTTTTTT.

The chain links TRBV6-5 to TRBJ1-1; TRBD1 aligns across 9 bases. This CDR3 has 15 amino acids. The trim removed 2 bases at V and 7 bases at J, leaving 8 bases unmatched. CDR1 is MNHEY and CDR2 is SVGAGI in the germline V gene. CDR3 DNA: TGTGCCAGCAGTTACCATCCCGGGACAGGGAATGAAGCTTTCTTT. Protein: CASSYHPGTGNEAFF.

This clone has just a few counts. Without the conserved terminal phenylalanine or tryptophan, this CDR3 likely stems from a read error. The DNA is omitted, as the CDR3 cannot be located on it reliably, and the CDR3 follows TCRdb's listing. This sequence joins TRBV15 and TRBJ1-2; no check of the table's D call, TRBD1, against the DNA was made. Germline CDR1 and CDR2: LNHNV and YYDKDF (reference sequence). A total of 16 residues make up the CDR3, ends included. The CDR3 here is CATSRDLGTGWSLSSS.

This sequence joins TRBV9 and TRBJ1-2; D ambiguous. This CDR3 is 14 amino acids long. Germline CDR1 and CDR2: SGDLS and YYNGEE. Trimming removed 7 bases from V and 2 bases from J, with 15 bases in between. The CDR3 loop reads CASSKWLANYGYTF. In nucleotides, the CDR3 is TGTGCCAGCTCCAAGTGGTTAGCCAACTATGGCTACACCTTC.

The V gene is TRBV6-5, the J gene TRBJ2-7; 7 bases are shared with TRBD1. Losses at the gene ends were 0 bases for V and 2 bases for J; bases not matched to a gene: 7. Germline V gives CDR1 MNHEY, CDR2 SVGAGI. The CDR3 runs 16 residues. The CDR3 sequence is CASSYSGDSAPYEQYF. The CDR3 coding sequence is TGTGCCAGCAGTTACTCCGGGGACAGTGCTCCCTACGAGCAGTACTTC.

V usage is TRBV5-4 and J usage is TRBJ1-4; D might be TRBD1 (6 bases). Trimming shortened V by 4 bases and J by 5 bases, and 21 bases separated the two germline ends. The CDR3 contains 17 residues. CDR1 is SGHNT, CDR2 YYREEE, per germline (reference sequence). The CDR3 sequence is CASSRGAGASLNEKLFF. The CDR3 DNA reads TGTGCCAGCAGCCGAGGGGCAGGGGCTTCTTTGAATGAAAAACTGTTTTTT.

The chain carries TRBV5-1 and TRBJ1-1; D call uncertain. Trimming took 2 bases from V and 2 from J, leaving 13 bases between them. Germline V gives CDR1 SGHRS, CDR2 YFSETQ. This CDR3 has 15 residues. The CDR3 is CASSLRGSPNTEAFF. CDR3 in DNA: TGCGCCAGCAGCTTACGAGGATCTCCAAACACTGAAGCTTTCTTT.

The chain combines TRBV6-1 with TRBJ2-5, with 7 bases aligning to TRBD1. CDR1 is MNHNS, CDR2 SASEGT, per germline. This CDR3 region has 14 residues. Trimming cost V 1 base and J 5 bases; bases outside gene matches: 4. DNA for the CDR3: TGTGCCAGCAGTGAAGGAGGGGGCAGCGAGACCCAGTACTTC. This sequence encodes CASSEGGGSETQYF.

The CDR3 nucleotides are TGTGCCAGCAGTTTGCGAGGGAGTAGCGAAAAACTGTTTTTT. Amino acids: CASSLRGSSEKLFF. The chain recombines TRBV28 with TRBJ1-4, with D uncertain. Trimming removed 3 bases from V and 8 bases from J, with 13 bases in between. The CDR3 extends over 14 amino acids. In germline, CDR1 is MDHEN, CDR2 SYDVKM.

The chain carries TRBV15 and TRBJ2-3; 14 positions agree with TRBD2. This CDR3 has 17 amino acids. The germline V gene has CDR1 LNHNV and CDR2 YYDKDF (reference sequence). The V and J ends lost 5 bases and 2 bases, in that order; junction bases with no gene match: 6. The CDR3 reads CATSPGTSGGNTDTQYF. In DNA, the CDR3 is TGTGCCACCAGCCCCGGGACTAGCGGGGGAAACACAGATACGCAGTATTTT.

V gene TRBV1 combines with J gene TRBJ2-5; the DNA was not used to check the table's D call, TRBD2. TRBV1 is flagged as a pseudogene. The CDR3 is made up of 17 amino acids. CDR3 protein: CTSSQDRRGGARETQYF. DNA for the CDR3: TGCACCAGCAGCCAAGATAGGCGCGGGGGGGCCCGGGAGACCCAGTACTTC.

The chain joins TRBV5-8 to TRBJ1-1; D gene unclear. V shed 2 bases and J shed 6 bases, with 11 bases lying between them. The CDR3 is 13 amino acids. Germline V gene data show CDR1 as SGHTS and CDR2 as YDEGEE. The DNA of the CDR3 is TGTGCCAGCAGCTTCGAGAGAGTGCCTGAAGCTTTCTTT. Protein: CASSFERVPEAFF. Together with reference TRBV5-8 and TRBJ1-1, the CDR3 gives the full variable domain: EAGVTQSPTHLIKTRGQQATLRCSPISGHTSVYWYQQALGLGLQFLLWYDEGEERNRGNFPPRFSGRQFPNYSSELNVNALELEDSALYLCASSFERVPEAFFGQGTRLTVV.

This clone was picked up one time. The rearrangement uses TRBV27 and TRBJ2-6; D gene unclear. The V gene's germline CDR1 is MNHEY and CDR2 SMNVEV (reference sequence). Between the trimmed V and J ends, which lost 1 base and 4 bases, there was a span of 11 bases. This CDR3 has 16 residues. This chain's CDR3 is CASSLYSERGANVLTF. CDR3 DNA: TGTGCCAGCAGTTTATATTCAGAACGAGGGGCCAACGTCCTGACTTTC. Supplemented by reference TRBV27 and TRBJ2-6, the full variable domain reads EAQVTQNPRYLITVTGKKLTVTCSQNMNHEYMSWYRQDPGLGLRQIYYSMNVEVTDKGDVPEGYKVSRKEKRNFPLILESPSPNQTSLYFCASSLYSERGANVLTFGAGSRLTVL.

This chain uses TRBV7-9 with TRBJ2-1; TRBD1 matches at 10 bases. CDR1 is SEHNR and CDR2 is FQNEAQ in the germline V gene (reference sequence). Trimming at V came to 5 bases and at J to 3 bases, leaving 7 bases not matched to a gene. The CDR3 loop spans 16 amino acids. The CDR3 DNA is TGTGCCAGCAGCCGGCGGGACAGGGGCTACTACAATGAGCAGTTCTTC. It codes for CASSRRDRGYYNEQFF.

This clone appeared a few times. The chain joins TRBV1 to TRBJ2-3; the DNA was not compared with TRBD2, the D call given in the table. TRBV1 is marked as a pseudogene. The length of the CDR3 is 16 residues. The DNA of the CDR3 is TGCACCAGCAGCCATCCGACTAGCACTAGCACAGATACGCAGTATTTT. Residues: CTSSHPTSTSTDTQYF.

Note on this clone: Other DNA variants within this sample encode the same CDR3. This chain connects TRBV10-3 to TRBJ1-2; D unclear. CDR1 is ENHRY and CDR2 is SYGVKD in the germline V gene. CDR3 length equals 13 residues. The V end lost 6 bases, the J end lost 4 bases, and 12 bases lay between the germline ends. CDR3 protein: CAISEEAAYGYTF. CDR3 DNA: TGTGCCATCAGCGAGGAGGCAGCCTATGGCTACACCTTC.

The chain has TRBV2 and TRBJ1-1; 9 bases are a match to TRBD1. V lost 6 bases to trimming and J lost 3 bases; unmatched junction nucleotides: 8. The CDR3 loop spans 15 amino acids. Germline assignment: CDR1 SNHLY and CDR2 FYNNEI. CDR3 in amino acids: CASRATGGGDTEAFF. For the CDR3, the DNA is TGTGCCAGCAGGGCAACAGGGGGCGGAGACACTGAAGCTTTCTTT.

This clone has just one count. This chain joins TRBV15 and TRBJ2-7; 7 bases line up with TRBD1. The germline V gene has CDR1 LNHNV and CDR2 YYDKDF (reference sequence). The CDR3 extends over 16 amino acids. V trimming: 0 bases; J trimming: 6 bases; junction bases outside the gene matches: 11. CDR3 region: CATSREPRAGGFEQYF. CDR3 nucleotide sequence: TGTGCCACCAGCAGAGAGCCTCGTGCAGGGGGATTCGAGCAGTACTTC.

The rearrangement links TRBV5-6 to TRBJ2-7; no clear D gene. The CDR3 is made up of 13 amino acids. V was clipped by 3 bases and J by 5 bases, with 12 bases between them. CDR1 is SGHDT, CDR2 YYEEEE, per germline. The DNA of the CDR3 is TGTGCCAGCAGCTATCCAGGATTGAACGAGCAGTACTTC. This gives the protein CASSYPGLNEQYF.

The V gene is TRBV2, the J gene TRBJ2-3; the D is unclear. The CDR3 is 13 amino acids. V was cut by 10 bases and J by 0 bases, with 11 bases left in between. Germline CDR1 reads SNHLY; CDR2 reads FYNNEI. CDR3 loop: CAMYTSSTDTQYF. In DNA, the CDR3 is TGTGCCATGTACACCTCTAGCACAGATACGCAGTATTTT. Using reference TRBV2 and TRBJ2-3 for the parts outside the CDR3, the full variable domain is EPEVTQTPSHQVTQMGQEVILRCVPISNHLYFYWYRQILGQKVEFLVSFYNNEISEKSEIFDDQFSVERPDGSNFTLKIRSTKLEDSAMYFCAMYTSSTDTQYFGPGTRLTVL.

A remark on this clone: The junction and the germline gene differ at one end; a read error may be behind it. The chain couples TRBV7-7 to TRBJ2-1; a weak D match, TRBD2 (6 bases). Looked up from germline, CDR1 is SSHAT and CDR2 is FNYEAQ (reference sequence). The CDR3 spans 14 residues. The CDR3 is CASSLDGTYNEQFF. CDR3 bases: TGTGCTAGCAGCTTAGATGGGACTTACAATGAGCAGTTCTTC.

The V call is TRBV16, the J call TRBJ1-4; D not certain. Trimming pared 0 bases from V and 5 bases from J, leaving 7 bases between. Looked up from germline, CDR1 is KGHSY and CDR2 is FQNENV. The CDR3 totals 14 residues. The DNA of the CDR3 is TGTGCCAGCAGCCAATCGTCCCCGAATGAAAAACTGTTTTTT. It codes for CASSQSSPNEKLFF.

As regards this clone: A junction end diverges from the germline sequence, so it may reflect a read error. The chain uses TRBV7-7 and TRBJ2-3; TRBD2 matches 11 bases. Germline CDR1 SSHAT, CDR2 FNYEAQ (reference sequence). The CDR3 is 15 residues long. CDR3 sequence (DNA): TGTGCTAGCAGCTCGGGACTAGCGGTCACAGATACGCAGTATTTT. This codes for CASSSGLAVTDTQYF. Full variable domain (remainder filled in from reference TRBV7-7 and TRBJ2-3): GAGVSQSPRYKVTKRGQDVTLRCDPISSHATLYWYQQALGQGPEFLTYFNYEAQPDKSGLPSDRFSAERPEGSISTLTIQRTEQRDSAMYRCASSSGLAVTDTQYFGPGTRLTVL.

DNA of the CDR3: TGTGCCAGCAGCTTAATGCAGGGCACAGATACGCAGTATTTT. It encodes CASSLMQGTDTQYF. The chain is built from TRBV7-3 and TRBJ2-3, with D hard to call. The CDR3 is 14 residues long. V was cut by 1 base and J by 1 base, with 6 bases left in between. Germline values: CDR1 SGHTA, CDR2 FQGTGA.

CDR3 sequence (DNA): TGTGCCAGCAGTTTACGAGCCTACTACAATGAGCAGTTCTTC. Its protein product is CASSLRAYYNEQFF. V gene TRBV27 combines with J gene TRBJ2-1; D unresolved. Germline lookup yields CDR1 MNHEY and CDR2 SMNVEV (reference sequence). The CDR3 length is 14 residues. V lost 2 bases to trimming and J lost 3 bases, with 8 bases between them.

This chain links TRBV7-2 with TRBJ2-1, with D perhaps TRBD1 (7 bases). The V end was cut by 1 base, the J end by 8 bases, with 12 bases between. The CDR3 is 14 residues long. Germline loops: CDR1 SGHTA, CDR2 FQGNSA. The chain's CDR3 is CASSLGGGGDEQFF. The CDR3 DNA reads TGTGCCAGCAGCTTAGGAGGGGGCGGGGATGAGCAGTTCTTC.

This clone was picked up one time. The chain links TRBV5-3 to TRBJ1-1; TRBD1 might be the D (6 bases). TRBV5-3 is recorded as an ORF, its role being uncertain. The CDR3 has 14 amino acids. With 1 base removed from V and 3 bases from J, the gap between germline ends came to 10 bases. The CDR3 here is CARSLREGDTEAFF. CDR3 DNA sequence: TGTGCCAGAAGCTTGAGGGAGGGGGACACTGAAGCTTTCTTT.

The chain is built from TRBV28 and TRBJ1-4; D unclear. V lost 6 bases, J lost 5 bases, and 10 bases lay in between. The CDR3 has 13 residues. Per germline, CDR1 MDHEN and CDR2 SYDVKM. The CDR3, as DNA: TGTGCCAGCAGACCCCAGGAAAATGAAAAACTGTTTTTT. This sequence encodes CASRPQENEKLFF.